One sample yielded the 20 T cell receptor beta chains listed below, sequenced in a study of blood T cell repertoires in COVID-19. TCRdb's table, derived via immunoSEQ multiplex PCR, lists solely in-frame clones and lacks some. The table includes about 310,000 clones, just under 90% detected once. The material sequenced was PBMCs or T cells enriched from blood (not recorded which). The source of these receptors is a woman aged 25 to 39 who had recovered from COVID-19.

This rearrangement joins TRBV18 to TRBJ1-1, with TRBD1 matching over 8 bases. After removal of 3 bases from V and 0 bases from J, the junction contained 3 bases not matched to a gene. The CDR3 loop spans 15 amino acids. Germline V gene data show CDR1 as KGHSH and CDR2 as LQKENI. CDR3 DNA sequence: TGTGCCAGCTCACCGACAGGGGCGATGAACACTGAAGCTTTCTTT. Its translation: CASSPTGAMNTEAFF.

The chain links TRBV7-9 to TRBJ1-3, with TRBD1 as a possible D gene (6 bases). There are 14 residues in the CDR3. Trimming removed 3 bases at V and 3 bases at J, with 9 bases between. CDR1 and CDR2 (germline): SEHNR, FQNEAQ (reference sequence). The CDR3: CASSLRGIGNTIYF. CDR3 coding DNA: TGTGCCAGCAGCTTGAGGGGGATTGGAAACACCATATATTTT.

The chain carries TRBV13 and TRBJ1-1; perhaps TRBD1 as D (5 bases). This CDR3 region has 17 residues. The V end lost 5 bases, the J end lost 1 base, and 20 bases lay between the germline ends. Germline V gene sequence: CDR1 PRHDT, CDR2 FYEKMQ (reference sequence). The CDR3 protein is CASSGRHAGQGNTEAFF. In DNA, the CDR3 is TGTGCCAGCAGCGGCCGACACGCGGGGCAGGGGAACACTGAAGCTTTCTTT.

This clone was recorded a few times. The genes are TRBV14 and TRBJ1-2; 8 positions match TRBD1. Germline CDR1 is SGHDN and CDR2 is FVKESK. The length of the CDR3 is 15 residues. Trimming cost V 1 base and J 4 bases; bases outside gene matches: 5. CDR3 coding DNA: TGTGCCAGCAGCCAAGCAGCAGGGGGCATCTATGGCTACACCTTC. The encoded protein is CASSQAAGGIYGYTF. The entire variable domain, with the rest obtained from reference TRBV14 and TRBJ1-2, is as follows: EAGVTQFPSHSVIEKGQTVTLRCDPISGHDNLYWYRRVMGKEIKFLLHFVKESKQDESGMPNNRFLAERTGGTYSTLKVQPAELEDSGVYFCASSQAAGGIYGYTFGSGTRLTVV.

This clone was seen just once. Germline and junction disagree at one end, which may indicate a read error. The rearrangement links TRBV6-5 to TRBJ2-1; TRBD2 matches at 8 bases. Germline-derived CDR1 and CDR2 are MNHEY and SVGAGI. The CDR3 is 15 amino acids. As DNA, the CDR3 is TGTGCCAGCAGTTACAGCGGGAGCTCCGACAATGAGCAGTTCTTC. Translating gives CASSYSGSSDNEQFF.

This chain links TRBV3-1 (or the pseudogene TRBV3-2) with TRBJ1-2, with a possible D match to TRBD1 (5 bases). Germline CDR1 and CDR2: LGHDT and YNNKEL (reference sequence). Trimming pared 4 bases from V and 8 bases from J, leaving 17 bases between. This CDR3 contains 14 residues. The CDR3 sequence: CASSLTTVQGGYTF. CDR3 DNA sequence: TGTGCCAGCAGCCTAACGACAGTTCAAGGAGGCTACACCTTC.

J is TRBJ2-1 and V is TRBV11-3; TRBD2 matches at 9 bases. The CDR3 has 16 amino acids. The ends lost 2 bases at V and 10 bases at J; junction bases unmatched: 12. The germline V gene encodes CDR1 SGHNT and CDR2 YENEEA. The CDR3 spells CASSLYSGSPRAEQFF. The CDR3 DNA sequence: TGTGCCAGCAGCTTATATAGCGGGAGCCCCCGAGCGGAGCAGTTCTTC.

The J gene is TRBJ1-2, the V gene TRBV20-1; D remains unclear. This CDR3 comprises 12 residues. Germline values: CDR1 DFQATT, CDR2 SNEGSKA (reference sequence). V lost 3 bases and J 3 bases, leaving 8 bases between the germline ends. The CDR3 nucleotides read TGCAGTGCTAGTAACATGTACTATGGCTACACCTTC. Amino acids: CSASNMYYGYTF.

This clone was recorded a few times. The chain joins TRBV2 to TRBJ1-5; the D is unclear. The germline gives CDR1 SNHLY, CDR2 FYNNEI. V was trimmed by 7 bases and J by 6 bases, leaving 16 bases between them. There are 14 residues in the CDR3. DNA of the CDR3: TGTGCCAGCAATCTGGGTGAGGGAGGTCAGCCCCAGCATTTT. It is translated as CASNLGEGGQPQHF.

The chain links TRBV20-1 to TRBJ2-1; D gene unclear. This CDR3 is built from 11 residues. The germline V gene encodes CDR1 DFQATT and CDR2 SNEGSKA (reference sequence). Trimming cost V 0 bases and J 9 bases, with 6 bases left between them. The chain's CDR3 is CSARDGREQFF. The DNA of the CDR3 is TGCAGTGCTAGAGATGGCCGTGAGCAGTTCTTC.

The chain employs TRBV7-2 and TRBJ2-3, with 8 nucleotides matching TRBD1. The V gene's germline CDR1 is SGHTA and CDR2 FQGNSA. CDR3 length equals 15 residues. Trimming cost V 1 base and J 3 bases; bases outside gene matches: 3. CDR3 region: CASSLEWTGTDTQYF. CDR3 nucleotide sequence: TGTGCCAGCAGCTTAGAGTGGACAGGGACAGATACGCAGTATTTT.

This rearrangement joins TRBV6-1 to TRBJ1-1, with 7 bases that match TRBD1. The CDR3 contains 14 residues. V shed 3 bases and J 8 bases; nucleotides not matched to a gene: 9. Germline V lookup: CDR1 MNHNS, CDR2 SASEGT. CDR3 coding DNA: TGTGCCAGCAGTGATGGGGGACAGCCTCCCGAAGCTTTCTTT. Amino acid sequence: CASSDGGQPPEAFF.

This clone was detected only once. The genes are TRBV27 and TRBJ2-7; 7 nucleotides agree with TRBD2. The CDR3 spans 13 residues. The V gene end was trimmed by 6 bases and the J gene end by 4 bases; junction bases not matched to a gene: 6. The germline CDR1 and CDR2 sequences are MNHEY and SMNVEV (reference sequence). CDR3: CASRVSGTYEQYF. The CDR3 coding sequence is TGTGCCAGCAGAGTCAGCGGGACTTACGAGCAGTACTTC.

V is TRBV6-5 and J is TRBJ1-3, with D unresolved. Deletions cut 7 bases from V and 0 bases from J, with 4 bases between. The germline V gene has CDR1 MNHEY and CDR2 SVGAGI. The length of the CDR3 is 12 residues. CDR3 sequence: CASTSSGNTIYF. CDR3 DNA sequence: TGTGCCAGCACCAGCTCTGGAAACACCATATATTTT.

The V gene is TRBV6-2 or TRBV6-3, the J gene TRBJ2-7; 11 bases line up with TRBD2. CDR1 is MNHEY and CDR2 is SVGEGT in the germline V gene. V shed 4 bases, J shed 1 base, and the junction held 6 bases outside the gene matches. The CDR3 runs 16 residues. DNA of the CDR3: TGTGCCAGCAGTTTCGCCCTAGCGGGAGGTTCCTACGAGCAGTACTTC. It encodes CASSFALAGGSYEQYF.

The J gene is TRBJ2-1, the V gene TRBV10-3; 8 bases align to TRBD2. After removal of 6 bases from V and 5 bases from J, the junction contained 6 bases not matched to a gene. This CDR3 region has 14 residues. The germline gives CDR1 ENHRY, CDR2 SYGVKD. The CDR3 DNA reads TGTGCCATCAGGTCCGGGACTAGGAACAATGAGCAGTTCTTC. Translation gives CAIRSGTRNNEQFF.

This chain joins TRBV19 and TRBJ1-1, with no clear D. V lost 5 bases and J 8 bases, leaving 15 bases between the germline ends. The CDR3 spans 13 residues. CDR1 and CDR2 from the germline V gene are LNHDA and SQIVND (reference sequence). In DNA form, the CDR3 reads TGTGCCAGTAGTGCTAGGTCCCGTTCAGAAGCTTTCTTT. Amino acids: CASSARSRSEAFF. The complete variable domain, with remaining parts taken from reference TRBV19 and TRBJ1-1, reads DGGITQSPKYLFRKEGQNVTLSCEQNLNHDAMYWYRQDPGQGLRLIYYSQIVNDFQKGDIAEGYSVSREKKESFPLTVTSAQKNPTAFYLCASSARSRSEAFFGQGTRLTVV.

This chain uses TRBV2 with TRBJ1-1, with D maybe TRBD1 (5 bases). This CDR3 comprises 16 residues. Trimming took off 3 bases at V and 1 base at J, with 15 bases between the two ends. Germline CDR1 SNHLY, CDR2 FYNNEI. The CDR3 spells CASSESRGIGNTEAFF. DNA for the CDR3: TGTGCCAGCAGTGAGTCTAGGGGTATCGGGAACACTGAAGCTTTCTTT.

This chain links TRBV7-9 with TRBJ1-2, with TRBD1 matching 8 bases. Germline assignment: CDR1 SEHNR and CDR2 FQNEAQ (reference sequence). The CDR3 length is 15 residues. The V gene end was trimmed by 5 bases and the J gene end by 5 bases; junction bases not matched to a gene: 10. CDR3 sequence (DNA): TGTGCCAGCAGCGGAAGACAGGGGACTGGTTATGGCTACACCTTC. It is translated as CASSGRQGTGYGYTF.

The chain is built from TRBV6-4 and TRBJ2-1; D might be TRBD1 (6 bases). Trimming took off 2 bases at V and 7 bases at J, with 18 bases between the two ends. CDR3 length: 16 residues. From germline, CDR1 is MRHNA and CDR2 SNTAGT. The CDR3 coding sequence is TGTGCCAGCAGTGACACAGTTTACAGGGTCAGGAATGAGCAGTTCTTC. Residues: CASSDTVYRVRNEQFF.